This T cell receptor beta chain was observed in a study of cytomegalovirus exposure and HLA in healthy donors. Here immunoSEQ multiplex PCR was the method, and the copy in TCRdb shows in-frame clones only, minus some. Among tens of thousands of clones listed, approximately 95% were seen once. The V gene's germline CDR1 is SNHLY and CDR2 FYNNEI. Trimming took off 7 bases at V and 6 bases at J, with 19 bases between the two ends. The CDR3 totals 15 residues. Separate from the roughly 700-subject first cohort was the approximately 130-subject validation cohort, to which the donors belonged. Sequenced input: PBMCs. The chain combines TRBV2 with TRBJ1-5; maybe TRBD1 (5 bases). This receptor was taken from a woman aged 18 to 35 in good health and CMV-seronegative. CDR3 region: CASTGGRTMSQPQHF. In DNA, the CDR3 is TGTGCCAGCACCGGTGGGAGGACAATGAGTCAGCCCCAGCATTTT.